One sample yielded the 26 T cell receptor beta chains listed below, sequenced in a study of blood T cell repertoires in COVID-19 (dated by TCRdb to the early 2020s). Library prep was done by the immunoSEQ multiplex PCR assay. The immuneACCESS repertoire file appears here via TCRdb, limited to in-frame rearrangements. These files lack a portion of the clones; in checked studies, under half of the deficit traces to unresolved V genes, and the cause of the others is not known. The sample yields approximately 230,000 clones; 65% to 90% were counted once. The ten largest account for less than 2% of the sample. Sequencing input: PBMCs or T cells enriched from blood (not recorded which). The origin of the receptors is a man in his forties who had recovered from COVID-19.

The chain joins TRBV6-4 to TRBJ2-3, with TRBD2 identical over 7 bases. Germline CDR1 is MRHNA and CDR2 is SNTAGT. V was clipped by 0 bases and J by 6 bases; unmatched bases: 15. This CDR3 has 18 residues. The CDR3 DNA is TGTGCCAGCAGTGACTCGAAACCAGCGGGATTCATACCTGATACGCAGTATTTT. It translates to CASSDSKPAGFIPDTQYF.

Comments on this clone: Other DNA sequences in the sample encode the same CDR3. The chain employs TRBV4-1 and TRBJ1-4; weak D call: TRBD1 (5 bases). The CDR3 consists of 14 residues. Germline V gene lookup returns CDR1 MGHRA and CDR2 YSYEKL. The V gene lost 0 bases and the J gene lost 8 bases, with 10 bases spanning the gap. CDR3 amino acids: CASSQDRVGEKLFF. In nucleotides, the CDR3 is TGCGCCAGCAGCCAAGACAGGGTAGGGGAAAAACTGTTTTTT.

This clone was detected only a few times. This sequence joins TRBV27 and TRBJ1-6; D ambiguous. The V end lost 5 bases, the J end lost 0 bases, and 5 bases lay between the germline ends. Germline V lookup: CDR1 MNHEY, CDR2 SMNVEV (reference sequence). This CDR3 has 14 residues. This chain's CDR3 is CASSTSSYNSPLHF. In DNA form, the CDR3 reads TGTGCCAGCAGTACGAGCTCCTATAATTCACCCCTCCACTTT.

The chain recombines TRBV19 with TRBJ1-1; 8 bases are a match to TRBD1. The J segment lost 4 bases and the V segment lost 5 bases, leaving 6 bases of the junction unmatched. The germline CDR1 and CDR2 sequences are LNHDA and SQIVND (reference sequence). This CDR3 contains 14 residues. CDR3 nucleotide sequence: TGTGCCAGTAGTCTCCGGACAGGGACCACTGAAGCTTTCTTT. It yields the protein CASSLRTGTTEAFF.

This chain connects TRBV19 to TRBJ1-1; TRBD1 matches at 9 bases. Per the germline V gene, CDR1 is LNHDA and CDR2 is SQIVND (reference sequence). This CDR3 has 16 amino acids. The V segment lost 4 bases and the J segment 0 bases; nucleotides outside the gene matches: 6. In nucleotides, the CDR3 is TGTGCCAGTAGTACACGACAGGGGGGAGTGAACACTGAAGCTTTCTTT. Its translation: CASSTRQGGVNTEAFF.

The rearrangement links TRBV10-3 to TRBJ2-3; perhaps TRBD2 as D (6 bases). CDR1 and CDR2 from the germline V gene are ENHRY and SYGVKD. V lost 4 bases to trimming and J lost 5 bases, with 10 bases between them. The CDR3 runs to 13 residues. In nucleotides, the CDR3 is TGTGCCATCAGTGGCGGGGATGTAGATACGCAGTATTTT. It encodes CAISGGDVDTQYF.

The chain has TRBV7-2 and TRBJ1-6; unclear D gene. The V and J ends lost 0 bases and 15 bases respectively, with 15 bases between them. CDR3 size: 14 residues. Germline V gives CDR1 SGHTA, CDR2 FQGNSA. The CDR3 is CASSLARGAPNLHF. The CDR3 coding sequence is TGTGCCAGCAGCTTAGCGCGGGGAGCCCCGAACCTCCACTTT.

This chain links TRBV27 with TRBJ2-5; TRBD1 matches 7 bases. CDR1 and CDR2 from the germline V gene are MNHEY and SMNVEV (reference sequence). The CDR3 spans 13 residues. V shed 6 bases, J shed 3 bases, and the junction held 4 bases outside the gene matches. CDR3 protein: CASSRQGEETQYF. The DNA of the CDR3 is TGTGCCAGCAGCCGACAGGGCGAAGAGACCCAGTACTTC.

This sequence joins TRBV7-9 and TRBJ1-1, with TRBD1 matching 8 bases. CDR3 size: 15 residues. Germline values: CDR1 SEHNR, CDR2 FQNEAQ (reference sequence). Unmatched junction bases numbered 4, after V lost 4 bases and J lost 0 bases. For the CDR3, the DNA is TGTGCCAGCAGCTGGGGGACAGGCATGAACACTGAAGCTTTCTTT. Protein: CASSWGTGMNTEAFF. Using reference TRBV7-9 and TRBJ1-1 for the parts outside the CDR3, the full variable domain is DTGVSQNPRHKITKRGQNVTFRCDPISEHNRLYWYRQTLGQGPEFLTYFQNEAQLEKSRLLSDRFSAERPKGSFSTLEIQRTEQGDSAMYLCASSWGTGMNTEAFFGQGTRLTVV.

The chain uses TRBV7-8 and TRBJ1-5; no reliable D call. The length of the CDR3 is 12 residues. V dropped 5 bases and J dropped 9 bases, with 11 bases sitting between them. Germline V gives CDR1 SGHVS, CDR2 FQNEAQ. In nucleotides, the CDR3 is TGTGCCAGCAGCCTCCTGGAGGGGCCCCAGCATTTT. Encoded protein: CASSLLEGPQHF.

The genes are TRBV6-1 and TRBJ2-1; 11 bases line up with TRBD1. CDR3 length: 17 residues. Germline V lookup: CDR1 MNHNS, CDR2 SASEGT. The V and J ends lost 2 bases and 6 bases, in that order; junction bases with no gene match: 9. The CDR3 region is CASSESLGQGAVNEQFF. CDR3 nucleotides: TGTGCCAGCAGTGAATCCCTCGGACAGGGGGCGGTCAATGAGCAGTTCTTC.

V usage is TRBV28 and J usage is TRBJ2-7, with TRBD2 matching 12 bases. The V gene end was trimmed by 6 bases and the J gene end by 5 bases; junction bases not matched to a gene: 5. This CDR3 is built from 14 residues. CDR1 and CDR2 (germline): MDHEN, SYDVKM. CDR3 residues: CASRGTSGSDEQYF. The CDR3 nucleotides read TGTGCCAGCAGGGGGACTAGCGGGTCGGACGAGCAGTACTTC.

This chain links TRBV15 with TRBJ1-2, with D uncertain. Trimming took off 0 bases at V and 3 bases at J, with 8 bases between the two ends. Per germline, CDR1 LNHNV and CDR2 YYDKDF (reference sequence). This CDR3 is 14 amino acids long. CDR3 DNA: TGTGCCACCAGCAGAGATGAGGGATACTATGGCTACACCTTC. Its translation: CATSRDEGYYGYTF.

In nucleotides, the CDR3 is TGTGCCAGCAGCGATACAGGGGTTGGTGGAAACACCATATATTTT. Amino acids: CASSDTGVGGNTIYF. The chain couples TRBV2 to TRBJ1-3, with 7 bases fitting TRBD1. J lost 3 bases, V lost 6 bases, and 8 bases had no gene match. There are 15 residues in the CDR3. Germline CDR1 is SNHLY and CDR2 is FYNNEI.

The chain recombines TRBV11-2 with TRBJ1-3; TRBD1 aligns across 7 bases. Trimming removed 4 bases from V and 3 bases from J; junction bases left unmatched: 12. CDR1 SGHAT and CDR2 FQNNGV come from the germline V gene. This CDR3 contains 17 residues. The CDR3 here is CASSSYPDREFGNTIYF. The DNA for the CDR3 is TGTGCCAGCAGCTCATACCCAGACAGGGAATTTGGAAACACCATATATTTT.

This chain joins TRBV7-2 and TRBJ1-1; D not resolved. Trimming removed 1 base at V and 7 bases at J, with 7 bases between. There are 12 residues in the CDR3. Germline lookup yields CDR1 SGHTA and CDR2 FQGNSA. CDR3 sequence (DNA): TGTGCCAGCAGCTTAGACGGGATTGAAGCTTTCTTT. Its protein is CASSLDGIEAFF. Based on the CDR3 plus reference TRBV7-2 and TRBJ1-1, the full variable domain is GAGVSQSPSNKVTEKGKDVELRCDPISGHTALYWYRQSLGQGLEFLIYFQGNSAPDKSGLPSDRFSAERTGGSVSTLTIQRTQQEDSAVYLCASSLDGIEAFFGQGTRLTVV.

This chain uses TRBV7-9 with TRBJ1-5, with D perhaps matching TRBD1 (5 bases). From germline, CDR1 is SEHNR and CDR2 FQNEAQ (reference sequence). This CDR3 has 14 residues. Trimming removed 6 bases from V and 2 bases from J, with 11 bases in between. CDR3 amino acids: CASSRGEGNQPQHF. The CDR3 coding sequence is TGTGCCAGCAGTAGGGGCGAGGGCAATCAGCCCCAGCATTTT.

The chain employs TRBV5-1 and TRBJ2-2, with a weak D call TRBD1 (6 bases). CDR1 SGHRS and CDR2 YFSETQ come from the germline V gene. The V and J ends lost 2 bases and 2 bases respectively, with 10 bases between them. The CDR3 spans 15 residues. The CDR3 bases are TGCGCCAGCAGCTTTGGTGGGACAAACACCGGGGAGCTGTTTTTT. This sequence encodes CASSFGGTNTGELFF. The variable domain in full, with the rest retrieved from reference TRBV5-1 and TRBJ2-2, is KAGVTQTPRYLIKTRGQQVTLSCSPISGHRSVSWYQQTPGQGLQFLFEYFSETQRNKGNFPGRFSGRQFSNSRSEMNVSTLELGDSALYLCASSFGGTNTGELFFGEGSRLTVL.

This clone was observed once. The chain links TRBV2 to TRBJ1-3, with 7 positions matching TRBD1. Trimming removed 0 bases from V and 4 bases from J; junction bases left unmatched: 3. Per germline, CDR1 SNHLY and CDR2 FYNNEI. The CDR3 is 15 residues long. The CDR3 DNA sequence: TGTGCCAGCAGTGAAGCGAAGGGGGCCGGAAACACCATATATTTT. This sequence encodes CASSEAKGAGNTIYF.

The rearrangement uses TRBV27 and TRBJ2-7, with TRBD2 matching over 15 bases. The germline V gene encodes CDR1 MNHEY and CDR2 SMNVEV (reference sequence). There are 16 residues in the CDR3. With 6 bases clipped from V and 5 bases from J, the junction kept 8 bases outside the gene matches. CDR3 DNA: TGTGCCAGCAGCACTTGGGGGACTAGCGGGAGGAACGAGCAGTACTTC. Translated, it gives CASSTWGTSGRNEQYF.

The rearrangement uses TRBV6-5 and TRBJ1-1; D is uncertain. V was trimmed by 2 bases and J by 1 base, leaving 8 bases between them. CDR1 and CDR2 (germline): MNHEY, SVGAGI. The CDR3 extends over 14 amino acids. In DNA form, the CDR3 reads TGTGCCAGCAGTTACGCGGATCAGAACACTGAAGCTTTCTTT. This gives the protein CASSYADQNTEAFF.

The count of this clone is one. J is TRBJ2-3 and V is TRBV7-2; 8 bases line up with TRBD2. This CDR3 has 14 residues. Germline V CDR1 and CDR2: SGHTA, FQGNSA. V dropped 6 bases and J dropped 2; count of bases not matched to a gene: 4. The CDR3 nucleotides are TGTGCCAGCAGTCGACTAGCGTTCACAGATACGCAGTATTTT. It encodes CASSRLAFTDTQYF.

The gene calls are TRBV3-1 (or the pseudogene TRBV3-2) and TRBJ2-1; a weak D match, TRBD1 (5 bases). Trimming took off 2 bases at V and 6 bases at J, with 17 bases between the two ends. CDR1 LGHDT and CDR2 YNNKEL come from the germline V gene (reference sequence). CDR3 size: 16 residues. CDR3 DNA sequence: TGTGCCAGCAGCCAACAACCCGTCCCTGGGGCCAATGAGCAGTTCTTC. This translates into CASSQQPVPGANEQFF.

The rearrangement uses TRBV24-1 and TRBJ1-1; 7 nucleotides agree with TRBD1. Germline V gene lookup returns CDR1 KGHDR and CDR2 SFDVKD. J lost 0 bases, V lost 7 bases, and 1 base had no gene match. This CDR3 is 13 amino acids long. This CDR3 reads CATRGQVNTEAFF. The CDR3, as DNA: TGTGCCACCAGAGGACAGGTGAACACTGAAGCTTTCTTT.

In this sample, this clone turned up once. The chain uses TRBV7-9 and TRBJ1-4; 7 bases map to TRBD1. Losses at the gene ends were 0 bases for V and 15 bases for J; bases not matched to a gene: 4. The germline V gene has CDR1 SEHNR and CDR2 FQNEAQ (reference sequence). The CDR3 runs 12 residues. The CDR3 nucleotides are TGTGCCAGCAGCTTAGCTGACAGGGTGATGTTTTTT. Protein sequence: CASSLADRVMFF.

This clone was detected a few times. The chain uses TRBV4-2 and TRBJ2-1; D ambiguous. Per the germline V gene, CDR1 is LGHNA and CDR2 is YNFKEQ. This CDR3 has 14 amino acids. V was shortened by 0 bases and J by 5 bases, with 8 bases between the two germline ends. DNA of the CDR3: TGTGCCAGCAGCCAAGAGGTTTCGGACAATGAGCAGTTCTTC. Its protein product is CASSQEVSDNEQFF.